These 8 T cell receptor beta chains share one sample of origin, sequenced in a study of blood T cell repertoires in COVID-19. Libraries were prepared by immunoSEQ multiplex PCR; TCRdb keeps only in-frame clonotypes and omits some of them. The sample holds about 110,000 clones, around 86% seen once. Sequencing was carried out using peripheral blood. The receptors originated from a man in his forties with acute or convalescent COVID-19.

J is TRBJ2-3 and V is TRBV19; 8 bases are shared with TRBD2. V was pared by 10 bases and J by 4 bases, with 10 bases of the junction left unmatched. The germline CDR1 and CDR2 sequences are LNHDA and SQIVND (reference sequence). This CDR3 has 14 amino acids. The CDR3 DNA follows: TGTGCCACGGGGGGGGGCCTGACGGCAGATACGCAGTATTTT. This translates into CATGGGLTADTQYF.

The chain employs TRBV4-1 and TRBJ2-1, with a possible D match to TRBD1 (6 bases). V lost 5 bases, J lost 8 bases, and 13 bases lay in between. The CDR3 runs to 13 residues. Per the germline V gene, CDR1 is MGHRA and CDR2 is YSYEKL. CDR3 bases: TGCGCCAGCAGCGTGCAGACAGGTGATGAGCAGTTCTTC. It codes for CASSVQTGDEQFF.

The V gene is TRBV7-9, the J gene TRBJ1-1; D is unclear. V gave up 3 bases and J gave up 5 bases, with 10 bases separating them. CDR1 is SEHNR and CDR2 is FQNEAQ in the germline V gene (reference sequence). The CDR3 extends over 13 amino acids. The CDR3 region is CASSFREGTEAFF. CDR3 coding DNA: TGTGCCAGCAGCTTCCGGGAGGGAACTGAAGCTTTCTTT.

The J gene is TRBJ1-2, the V gene TRBV15; perhaps TRBD1 as D (5 bases). Trimming stripped 0 bases from V and 5 bases from J, with 10 bases between. CDR1 is LNHNV and CDR2 is YYDKDF in the germline V gene (reference sequence). CDR3 length: 14 amino acids. CDR3 bases: TGTGCCACCAGCAGAGAAAGGCCAGGGTATGGCTACACCTTC. Residues: CATSRERPGYGYTF.

This chain links TRBV18 with TRBJ1-5; D unresolved. Germline assignment: CDR1 KGHSH and CDR2 LQKENI. The CDR3 has 14 residues. The V end lost 3 bases, the J end lost 5 bases, and 11 bases lay between the germline ends. The CDR3 nucleotides read TGTGCCAGCTCACCCACAGTGGTGGATCAGCCCCAGCATTTT. It codes for CASSPTVVDQPQHF.

The rearrangement links TRBV7-9 to TRBJ1-2; the D gene is possibly TRBD1 (5 bases). The CDR3 runs to 13 residues. Germline assignment: CDR1 SEHNR and CDR2 FQNEAQ (reference sequence). Trimming shortened V by 4 bases and J by 5 bases, and 11 bases separated the two germline ends. CDR3 sequence reads: CASSSPRVYGYTF. The CDR3 nucleotides read TGTGCCAGCAGCTCCCCCAGGGTATATGGCTACACCTTC. Looking up the rest from reference TRBV7-9 and TRBJ1-2 gives the full variable domain: DTGVSQNPRHKITKRGQNVTFRCDPISEHNRLYWYRQTLGQGPEFLTYFQNEAQLEKSRLLSDRFSAERPKGSFSTLEIQRTEQGDSAMYLCASSSPRVYGYTFGSGTRLTVV.

In DNA, the CDR3 is TGCGCCAGCAGCCTGGGGGTCAGGGATAACACAGATACGCAGTATTTT. This gives the protein CASSLGVRDNTDTQYF. The chain uses TRBV5-1 and TRBJ2-3, with D perhaps matching TRBD1 or TRBD2 (5 bases each). V lost 4 bases to trimming and J lost 2 bases, with 17 bases between them. This CDR3 has 16 amino acids. Germline V gene sequence: CDR1 SGHRS, CDR2 YFSETQ.

A few counts support this clone. The V gene is TRBV30, the J gene TRBJ1-1; D not certain. The germline V gene encodes CDR1 GTSNPN and CDR2 SVGIG (reference sequence). This CDR3 comprises 13 residues. Trimming removed 5 bases at V and 1 base at J, with 11 bases between. As DNA, the CDR3 is TGTGCCTGGCGGTGGGCCGAGAACACTGAAGCTTTCTTT. Translating gives CAWRWAENTEAFF.